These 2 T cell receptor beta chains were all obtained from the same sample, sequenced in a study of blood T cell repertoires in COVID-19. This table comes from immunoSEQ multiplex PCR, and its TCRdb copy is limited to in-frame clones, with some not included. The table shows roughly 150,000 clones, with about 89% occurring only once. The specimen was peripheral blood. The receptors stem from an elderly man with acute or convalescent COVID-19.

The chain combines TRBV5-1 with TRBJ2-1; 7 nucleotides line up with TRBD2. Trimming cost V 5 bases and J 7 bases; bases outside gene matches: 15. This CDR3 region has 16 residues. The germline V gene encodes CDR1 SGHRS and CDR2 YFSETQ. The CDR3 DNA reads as TGCGCCAGCAGTTCGGATGGGGGAGGGCCTAGGAATGAGCAGTTCTTC. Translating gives CASSSDGGGPRNEQFF. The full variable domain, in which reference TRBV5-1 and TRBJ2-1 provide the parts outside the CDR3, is KAGVTQTPRYLIKTRGQQVTLSCSPISGHRSVSWYQQTPGQGLQFLFEYFSETQRNKGNFPGRFSGRQFSNSRSEMNVSTLELGDSALYLCASSSDGGGPRNEQFFGPGTRLTVL.

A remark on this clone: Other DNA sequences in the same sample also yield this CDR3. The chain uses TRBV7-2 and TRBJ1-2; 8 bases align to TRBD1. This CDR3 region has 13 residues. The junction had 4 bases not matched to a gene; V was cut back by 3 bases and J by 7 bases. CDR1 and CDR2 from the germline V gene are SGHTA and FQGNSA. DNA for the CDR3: TGTGCCAGCAGCTTCCAGGGGGCTAGTGGCTACACCTTC. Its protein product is CASSFQGASGYTF.